Sequencing of this TCR beta chain was carried out in a study of vaccination and CD4 T cells after COVID-19. The time point here: late sampling 161 to 241 days after vaccination in three convalescent patients. MiXCR, run by TCRdb on the PCR reads, gives a single entry per CDR3 protein. The table has some 29,000 distinct CDR3 sequences, around 53% seen once. The CDR3 has 17 amino acids. V was clipped by 5 bases and J by 0 bases; unmatched bases: 5. The V gene's germline CDR1 is MNHEY and CDR2 SVGEGT. The chain is built from TRBV6-2 or TRBV6-3 and TRBJ2-4; 12 bases map to TRBD2. The TCR comes from a human donor who had recovered from COVID-19. Sample: CD4+ T cells from blood, taken about 7 months after SARS-CoV-2 vaccination. CDR3 coding DNA: TGTGCCAGCAGTCCCGGGACTAGCGGGCTAGCCAAAAACATTCAGTACTTC. It codes for CASSPGTSGLAKNIQYF.